The 20 T cell receptor beta chains reported below all come from one sample, sequenced in a study of T cell clones after liver transplantation. Sequencing was performed with immunoSEQ multiplex PCR; in TCRdb, only in-frame clones are kept and a portion is missing. The sample carries 70,000 to 95,000 clones, approximately 82% recorded once. Sequencing was performed on CD4+ T cells from blood, taken at the 22-month timepoint. The receptors derive from a human patient who received a liver transplant. The graft donor may be the source of some T cells.

The chain employs TRBV15 and TRBJ1-4; 10 bases line up with TRBD1. With 3 bases clipped from V and 5 bases from J, the junction kept 3 bases outside the gene matches. The CDR3 has 15 residues. CDR1 and CDR2 from the germline V gene are LNHNV and YYDKDF (reference sequence). In DNA, the CDR3 is TGTGCCACCAGCAGGGGACAGGGGCCGAATGAAAAACTGTTTTTT. It is translated as CATSRGQGPNEKLFF.

This clone was counted a few times. The chain employs TRBV7-2 and TRBJ2-2, with TRBD2 matching over 8 bases. This CDR3 is 13 amino acids long. Looked up from germline, CDR1 is SGHTA and CDR2 is FQGNSA. CDR3 protein: CVSGRGGTGELFF. CDR3 nucleotides: TGTGTGAGCGGGAGAGGAGGCACCGGGGAGCTGTTTTTT.

This rearrangement joins TRBV18 to TRBJ2-1; perhaps D is TRBD1 or TRBD2 (5 bases each). This CDR3 region has 16 residues. Trimming pared 5 bases from V and 6 bases from J, leaving 20 bases between. Germline-derived CDR1 and CDR2 are KGHSH and LQKENI. For the CDR3, the DNA is TGTGCCAGCTCATATACGGGACCCCCGGGGTTCAATGAGCAGTTCTTC. It codes for CASSYTGPPGFNEQFF.

The chain carries TRBV28 and TRBJ2-3; either TRBD1 or TRBD2 may supply D (6 bases each). V was trimmed by 3 bases and J by 0 bases, leaving 13 bases between them. Per germline, CDR1 MDHEN and CDR2 SYDVKM. The CDR3 contains 16 residues. The CDR3 loop reads CASSFYRGASTDTQYF. The DNA for the CDR3 is TGTGCCAGCAGTTTTTATAGGGGGGCTAGCACAGATACGCAGTATTTT. The full variable domain, its missing parts supplied by reference TRBV28 and TRBJ2-3, is DVKVTQSSRYLVKRTGEKVFLECVQDMDHENMFWYRQDPGLGLRLIYFSYDVKMKEKGDIPEGYSVSREKKERFSLILESASTNQTSMYLCASSFYRGASTDTQYFGPGTRLTVL.

The chain employs TRBV9 and TRBJ2-7, with D tentatively TRBD2 (6 bases). Germline CDR1 SGDLS, CDR2 YYNGEE. V was cut by 0 bases and J by 4 bases, with 14 bases left in between. The CDR3 runs 15 residues. CDR3 sequence reads: CASSVGAGTTYEQYF. For the CDR3, the DNA is TGTGCCAGCAGCGTAGGTGCGGGGACGACTTACGAGCAGTACTTC.

The J gene is TRBJ2-7, the V gene TRBV18; D unclear. This CDR3 has 13 amino acids. Germline-derived CDR1 and CDR2 are KGHSH and LQKENI. Trimming cost V 3 bases and J 4 bases, with 10 bases left between them. The CDR3 spells CASSPGQMYEQYF. In DNA, the CDR3 is TGTGCCAGCTCACCCGGCCAGATGTACGAGCAGTACTTC.

The table lists this clone with a few counts. V and J are TRBV5-6 and TRBJ1-6; the match to TRBD1 covers 7 bases. V shed 3 bases, J shed 7 bases, and the junction held 4 bases outside the gene matches. Germline lookup yields CDR1 SGHDT and CDR2 YYEEEE. The CDR3 loop spans 14 amino acids. CDR3 residues: CASSWGRGNSPLHF. The CDR3 DNA reads TGTGCCAGCAGCTGGGGCAGGGGGAATTCACCCCTCCACTTT.

V gene TRBV7-2 combines with J gene TRBJ2-7; TRBD1 aligns across 7 bases. This CDR3 has 14 residues. V shed 4 bases and J 6 bases; nucleotides not matched to a gene: 9. Per germline, CDR1 SGHTA and CDR2 FQGNSA. This CDR3 is CASSSRTGFPEQYF. The CDR3 bases are TGTGCCAGCAGCTCCCGGACAGGTTTTCCCGAGCAGTACTTC.

This clone was recorded once. The chain employs TRBV7-8 and TRBJ1-5; D remains unclear. The CDR3 is made up of 14 amino acids. Germline CDR1 SGHVS, CDR2 FQNEAQ. V lost 5 bases, J lost 7 bases, and 15 bases lay in between. The DNA of the CDR3 is TGTGCCAGCAGCCTGGGAACCGGGAGCCAGCCCCAGCATTTT. Encoded protein: CASSLGTGSQPQHF. Full variable domain (remainder filled in from reference TRBV7-8 and TRBJ1-5): GAGVSQSPRYKVAKRGQDVALRCDPISGHVSLFWYQQALGQGPEFLTYFQNEAQLDKSGLPSDRFFAERPEGSVSTLKIQRTQQEDSAVYLCASSLGTGSQPQHFGDGTRLSIL.

The sample holds a few counts of this clone. The V call is TRBV7-9, the J call TRBJ2-7; 11 bases match TRBD2. The CDR3 has 14 residues. The J segment lost 9 bases and the V segment lost 10 bases, leaving 14 bases of the junction unmatched. Germline lookup yields CDR1 SEHNR and CDR2 FQNEAQ (reference sequence). CDR3 region: CATREGSGRAGQYF. CDR3 sequence (DNA): TGTGCCACCCGAGAGGGTAGCGGGAGGGCCGGGCAGTACTTC.

The chain has TRBV27 and TRBJ1-5, with D possibly matching TRBD1 (5 bases). Germline V lookup: CDR1 MNHEY, CDR2 SMNVEV (reference sequence). The CDR3 has 14 amino acids. V lost 5 bases and J 5 bases, leaving 13 bases between the germline ends. CDR3 residues: CASSARDGYQPQHF. DNA for the CDR3: TGTGCCAGCAGTGCCCGGGACGGTTATCAGCCCCAGCATTTT.

This clone was picked up a small number of times. The V gene is TRBV21-1, the J gene TRBJ2-3. TRBV21-1 counts as a pseudogene. The CDR3 is 13 residues long. The CDR3 reads CASSKVTTDTQYF. CDR3 coding DNA: TGTGCCAGCAGCAAAGTTACCACAGATACGCAGTATTTT.

This clone was picked up a small number of times. The gene calls are TRBV11-2 and TRBJ2-7, with a tentative D call TRBD1 (5 bases). Germline CDR1 is SGHAT and CDR2 is FQNNGV. Deletions cut 1 base from V and 6 bases from J, with 19 bases between. The CDR3 totals 16 residues. Here the CDR3 DNA reads TGTGCCAGCAGCTTAGCCGACCGGACAAAAGGTGGCGAGCAGTACTTC. This sequence encodes CASSLADRTKGGEQYF.

V usage is TRBV27 and J usage is TRBJ1-5; TRBD1 matches 8 bases. Trimming at V came to 6 bases and at J to 4 bases, leaving 5 bases not matched to a gene. This CDR3 spans 14 amino acids. Germline CDR1 MNHEY, CDR2 SMNVEV (reference sequence). The CDR3: CASRARQGNQPQHF. The CDR3 DNA reads TGTGCCAGCAGGGCAAGACAGGGGAATCAGCCCCAGCATTTT.

The V gene is TRBV4-3, the J gene TRBJ2-7, with 7 bases matching TRBD2. V was pared by 0 bases and J by 1 base, with 6 bases of the junction left unmatched. The CDR3 runs 16 residues. Germline assignment: CDR1 LGHNA and CDR2 YSLEER. In DNA form, the CDR3 reads TGCGCCAGCAGCCAAGAGGCTAGCGGAGGATCCTACGAGCAGTACTTC. As protein: CASSQEASGGSYEQYF.

J is TRBJ1-1 and V is TRBV25-1; perhaps TRBD1 as D (6 bases). Germline assignment: CDR1 MGHDK and CDR2 SYGVNS. V shed 6 bases and J shed 5 bases, with 16 bases lying between them. The CDR3 runs 14 residues. DNA of the CDR3: TGTGCCAGCAGAGAAACAGGGACATTTACTGAAGCTTTCTTT. It specifies CASRETGTFTEAFF.

The chain recombines TRBV18 with TRBJ1-1, with 7 bases lining up with TRBD1. The CDR3 loop spans 15 amino acids. Germline values: CDR1 KGHSH, CDR2 LQKENI. After removal of 3 bases from V and 1 base from J, the junction contained 5 bases not matched to a gene. The CDR3 DNA reads TGTGCCAGCTCACCCGAGGGACAGCCGAACACTGAAGCTTTCTTT. Amino acid sequence: CASSPEGQPNTEAFF.

This chain joins TRBV28 and TRBJ1-5; D ambiguous. The CDR3 runs 14 residues. Trimming removed 6 bases at V and 6 bases at J, with 15 bases between. The germline V gene has CDR1 MDHEN and CDR2 SYDVKM. The CDR3 protein is CASRLPGEGQPQHF. CDR3 DNA: TGTGCCAGCAGATTACCGGGAGAAGGTCAGCCCCAGCATTTT.

V and J are TRBV15 and TRBJ2-1; TRBD2 matches 10 bases. The germline gives CDR1 LNHNV, CDR2 YYDKDF (reference sequence). The V segment lost 1 base and the J segment 6 bases; nucleotides outside the gene matches: 9. The CDR3 consists of 17 residues. CDR3 region: CATSRGVLAGEGNEQFF. The DNA of the CDR3 is TGTGCCACCAGCAGAGGGGTGCTAGCGGGAGAAGGCAATGAGCAGTTCTTC.

This clone was seen many times. This rearrangement joins TRBV30 to TRBJ1-1; TRBD1 agrees at 9 bases. Looked up from germline, CDR1 is GTSNPN and CDR2 is SVGIG (reference sequence). The junction had 17 bases not matched to a gene; V was cut back by 7 bases and J by 5 bases. The CDR3 has 16 amino acids. The CDR3 nucleotides are TGTGCCTCGATCCCGGGACAGGGTTTGGCGGGAACTGAAGCTTTCTTT. It encodes CASIPGQGLAGTEAFF.